The 8 T cell receptor beta chains below were found in one sample sequenced in a study of CD8 T cells in ankylosing spondylitis. TCRdb reprocessed the 5' RACE reads via MiXCR and lists one record per CDR3 protein. The table lists just over 350,000 distinct CDR3 sequences, 20% of them singletons. The specimen sequenced was blood, either unsorted or a sorted T cell fraction (not recorded which). Every receptor here comes from a male donor with ankylosing spondylitis or in good health (not recorded which).

V is TRBV5-4 and J is TRBJ2-2; no clear D gene. V was shortened by 2 bases and J by 6 bases, with 11 bases between the two germline ends. The CDR3 contains 14 residues. Germline CDR1 is SGHNT and CDR2 is YYREEE (reference sequence). This chain's CDR3 is CASSLLVGPGELFF. CDR3 in DNA: TGTGCCAGCAGCTTATTAGTAGGTCCCGGGGAGCTGTTTTTT.

V and J are TRBV20-1 and TRBJ2-6, with D possibly TRBD1 on 6 matching bases. Looked up from germline, CDR1 is DFQATT and CDR2 is SNEGSKA (reference sequence). CDR3 length equals 19 residues. Trimming shortened V by 0 bases and J by 0 bases, and 18 bases separated the two germline ends. The CDR3 sequence: CSARDRGLTPNSGANVLTF. As DNA, the CDR3 is TGCAGTGCTAGAGACAGGGGTCTTACTCCCAACTCTGGGGCCAACGTCCTGACTTTC.

The V gene is TRBV4-1, the J gene TRBJ2-7; possibly TRBD1 for D (5 bases). Germline V gives CDR1 MGHRA, CDR2 YSYEKL. CDR3 length equals 12 residues. V was trimmed by 3 bases and J by 6 bases, leaving 9 bases between them. The CDR3 sequence: CASSHPRAEQYF. For the CDR3, the DNA is TGCGCCAGCAGCCACCCCAGGGCCGAGCAGTACTTC.

This rearrangement joins TRBV7-2 to TRBJ2-7, with D possibly TRBD2 on 6 matching bases. V gave up 1 base and J gave up 3 bases, with 13 bases separating them. This CDR3 region has 15 residues. Germline loops: CDR1 SGHTA, CDR2 FQGNSA. DNA for the CDR3: TGTGCCAGCAGCTTAGGACTAGAGGATCTCTACGAGCAGTACTTC. This gives the protein CASSLGLEDLYEQYF.

This clonotype was observed a handful of times. The chain employs TRBV13 and TRBJ2-1; 8 bases align to TRBD2. Germline CDR1 is PRHDT and CDR2 is FYEKMQ (reference sequence). Trimming at V came to 11 bases and at J to 8 bases, leaving 14 bases not matched to a gene. The CDR3 is made up of 14 amino acids. CDR3 DNA: TGTGCCTGCCCCCCGGCGCGGGGGGCCTATGAGCAGTTCTTC. Protein: CACPPARGAYEQFF.

This chain joins TRBV7-8 and TRBJ2-7, with 9 bases lining up with TRBD1. The germline CDR1 and CDR2 sequences are SGHVS and FQNEAQ. V lost 5 bases and J lost 3; bases outside the gene matches: 5. There are 14 residues in the CDR3. CDR3 bases: TGTGCCAGCAGCACCGGGACAGGGCTCTACGAGCAGTACTTC. It specifies CASSTGTGLYEQYF. The variable domain in full, completed from reference TRBV7-8 and TRBJ2-7, reads GAGVSQSPRYKVAKRGQDVALRCDPISGHVSLFWYQQALGQGPEFLTYFQNEAQLDKSGLPSDRFFAERPEGSVSTLKIQRTQQEDSAVYLCASSTGTGLYEQYFGPGTRLTVT.

As concerns this clonotype: The junction does not match germline at one end; this may be a read error. The chain is built from TRBV2 and TRBJ2-3, with a tentative D call TRBD1 (6 bases). This CDR3 is 16 amino acids long. In germline, CDR1 is SNHLY, CDR2 FYNNEI. DNA for the CDR3: TGTGCCAGCAGTGAAGCGCTTAACGGGGACACAGATACGCAGTGTTTT. Residues: CASSEALNGDTDTQCF. Based on the CDR3 plus reference TRBV2 and TRBJ2-3, the full variable domain is EPEVTQTPSHQVTQMGQEVILRCVPISNHLYFYWYRQILGQKVEFLVSFYNNEISEKSEIFDDQFSVERPDGSNFTLKIRSTKLEDSAMYFCASSEALNGDTDTQCFGPGTRLTVL.

The J gene is TRBJ1-5, the V gene TRBV30; 7 bases are shared with TRBD1. J was trimmed by 4 bases and V by 3 bases; bases with no gene match: 6. The germline CDR1 and CDR2 sequences are GTSNPN and SVGIG (reference sequence). The CDR3 is 14 amino acids. DNA for the CDR3: TGTGCCTGGAGCGAGGGACAGCCAAATCAGCCCCAGCATTTT. It is translated as CAWSEGQPNQPQHF.